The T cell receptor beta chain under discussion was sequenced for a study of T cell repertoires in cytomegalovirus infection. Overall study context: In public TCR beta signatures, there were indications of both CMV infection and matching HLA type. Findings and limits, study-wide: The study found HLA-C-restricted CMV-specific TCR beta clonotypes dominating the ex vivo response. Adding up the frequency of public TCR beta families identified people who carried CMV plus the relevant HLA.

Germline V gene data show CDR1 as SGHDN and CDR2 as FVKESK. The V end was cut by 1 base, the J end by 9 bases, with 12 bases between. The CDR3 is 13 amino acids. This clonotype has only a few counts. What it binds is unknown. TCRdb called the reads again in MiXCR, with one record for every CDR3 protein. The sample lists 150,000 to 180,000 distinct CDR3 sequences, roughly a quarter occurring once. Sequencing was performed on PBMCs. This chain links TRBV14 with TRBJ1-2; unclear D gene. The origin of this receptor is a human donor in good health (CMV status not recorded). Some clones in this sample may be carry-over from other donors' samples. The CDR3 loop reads CASSQADGIRYTF. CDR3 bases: TGTGCCAGCAGCCAAGCGGACGGCATCCGCTACACCTTC.